The TCR beta chain under discussion was sequenced for a study of T cell repertoires in aging, cancer and after chemotherapy. This clonotype was counted a few times. Amplification of TCR beta used genomic DNA extracted from peripheral blood. TRB rearrangements spanning V, D and J were amplified using mixed TRB-A/B primers. From the multiplex PCR reads, TCRdb called clonotypes with MiXCR, one entry per CDR3 protein. The sample records more than 9,000 distinct CDR3 sequences, approximately 30% being singletons. The junction had 12 bases not matched to a gene; V was cut back by 4 bases and J by 7 bases. CDR1 and CDR2 (germline): LNHDA, SQIVND (reference sequence). CDR3 length: 15 residues.

The sequenced material came from blood. This chain joins TRBV19 and TRBJ2-7; 8 nucleotides match TRBD2. The clonotype was recovered from a human donor in good health. The CDR3 reads CASSKETGGPKEQYF. CDR3 coding DNA: TGTGCCAGTAGTAAGGAGACGGGAGGGCCGAAAGAGCAGTACTTC.